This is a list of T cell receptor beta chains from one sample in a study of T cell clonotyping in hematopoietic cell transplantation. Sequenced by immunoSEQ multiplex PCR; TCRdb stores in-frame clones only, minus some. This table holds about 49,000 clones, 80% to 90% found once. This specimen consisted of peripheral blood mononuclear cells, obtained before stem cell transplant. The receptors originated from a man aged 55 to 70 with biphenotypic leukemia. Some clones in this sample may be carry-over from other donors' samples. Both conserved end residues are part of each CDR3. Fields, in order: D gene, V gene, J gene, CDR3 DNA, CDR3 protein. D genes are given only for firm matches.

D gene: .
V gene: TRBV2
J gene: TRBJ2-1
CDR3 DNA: TGTGCCAGACGGCGACCGGGACGAGGGACTTTCGGGAATGAGCAGTTCTTC
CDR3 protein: CARRRPGRGTFGNEQFF

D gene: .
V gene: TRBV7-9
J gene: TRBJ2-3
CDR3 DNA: TGTGCCAGCAGGTCAACTCGGACAGATACGCAGTATTTT
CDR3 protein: CASRSTRTDTQYF

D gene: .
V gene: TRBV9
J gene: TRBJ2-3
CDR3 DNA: TGTGCCAGCAGCGTAGCGGGCACAGATACGCAGTATTTT
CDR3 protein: CASSVAGTDTQYF

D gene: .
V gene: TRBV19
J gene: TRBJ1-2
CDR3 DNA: TGTGCCAGTACCCCCGGGACGAGTAGCTACACCTTC
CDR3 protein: CASTPGTSSYTF

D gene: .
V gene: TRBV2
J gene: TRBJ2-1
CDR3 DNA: TGTGCCAGCAGTCAAAGCCCAGGGGTCTACAATGAGCAGTTCTTC
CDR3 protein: CASSQSPGVYNEQFF

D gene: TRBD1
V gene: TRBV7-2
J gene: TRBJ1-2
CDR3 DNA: TGTGCCAGCGGAAGGGGGCCTGGCTATGGCTACACCTTC
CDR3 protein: CASGRGPGYGYTF

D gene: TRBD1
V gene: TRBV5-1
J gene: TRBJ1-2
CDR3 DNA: TGCGCCAGCAGCCCGAACAGGGGACCCCTCTATGGCTACACCTTC
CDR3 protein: CASSPNRGPLYGYTF

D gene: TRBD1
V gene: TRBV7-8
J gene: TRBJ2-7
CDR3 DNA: TGTGCCAGCAGCTGGGGTCCAGGGGGAACGGTCTACGAGCAGTACTTC
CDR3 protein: CASSWGPGGTVYEQYF

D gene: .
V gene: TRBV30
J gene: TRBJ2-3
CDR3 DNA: TGTGCCTGGAGTGTAAACTGGGGCACAGATACGCAGTATTTT
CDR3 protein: CAWSVNWGTDTQYF

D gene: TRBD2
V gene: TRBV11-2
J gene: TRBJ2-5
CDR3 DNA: TGTGCCAGCAGCGGACTAGCAGAGACCCAGTACTTC
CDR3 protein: CASSGLAETQYF